These T cell receptor beta chains were read from a single sample in a study of CD8+CD57+ T cells in acquired aplastic anemia. In TCRdb, the reads were re-called with MiXCR into one record per CDR3 protein. This sample yields roughly 98,000 distinct CDR3 sequences, of which 65% to 70% are seen a single time; approximately 65% belongs to the top ten. The sequencing sample was made of sorted CD4+, CD8+, or CD8+CD57+ T cells (not recorded which) from PBMCs. All receptors derive from a human donor with aplastic anemia. CDR3s include the opening cysteine and the closing phenylalanine or tryptophan. The D gene is left open where the match is weak. Expanded clones are given a class, and other clones once, few, many or no size at all.

NA	TRBJ2-7	NA	TRBV10-3	TGTGCCATCAGTGACCGCACGGGGGAGCAGTACTTC	CAISDRTGEQYF
TRBD1	TRBJ2-7	NA	TRBV20-1	TGCAGTGCTAGACCGGGACAGGGGCGTTACGAGCAGTACTTC	CSARPGQGRYEQYF
TRBD1	TRBJ1-1	NA	TRBV20-1	TGCAGTGCCCCTAGGGACAGGGCGGAGACTGAAGCTTTCTTT	CSAPRDRAETEAFF
NA	TRBJ2-2	NA	TRBV24-1	TGTGCCACTGACGGGGGACAGCGGACCGGGGAGCTGTTTTTT	CATDGGQRTGELFF
NA	TRBJ1-2	NA	TRBV20-1	TGCAGTGCTCGTCCTTCGTGGGCTATGTATGGCTACACCTTC	CSARPSWAMYGYTF
TRBD1	TRBJ2-5	NA	TRBV20-1	TGCAGTGCTGGGGGACAGGGGATCGGAGAGACCCAGTACTTC	CSAGGQGIGETQYF
TRBD1	TRBJ2-7	NA	TRBV19	TGTGCCAGTAGTATGGGGACAGGGGGCAACGAGCAGTACTTC	CASSMGTGGNEQYF
NA	TRBJ2-2	NA	TRBV10-1	TGCGCCAGCGAAGGGACGGACACAATTGCGAACACCGGGGAGCTGTTTTTT	CASEGTDTIANTGELFF
NA	TRBJ2-7	NA	TRBV5-1	TGCGCCAGCAGCTTCGGACGCACTTCCTACGAGCAGTACTTC	CASSFGRTSYEQYF
NA	TRBJ1-2	NA	TRBV20-1	TGCAGTGCTACCGGGACCTCTAACTATGGCTACACCTTC	CSATGTSNYGYTF
NA	TRBJ2-3	NA	TRBV6-4	TGTGCCAGCAGTTCCGGGGGAGGCACAGATACGCAGTATTTT	CASSSGGGTDTQYF
NA	TRBJ1-1	NA	TRBV19	TGTGCCAGTAGCCCGGGAAACACTGAAGCTTTCTTT	CASSPGNTEAFF
NA	TRBJ2-3	NA	TRBV7-3	TGTGCCAGCAGCGGTGGAGGGAGGGATACGCAGTATTTT	CASSGGGRDTQYF
TRBD2	TRBJ2-1	once	TRBV20-1	TGCAGTGCCCGACTACCGCGGGGGGACTACAATGAGCAGTTCTTC	CSARLPRGDYNEQFF
TRBD2	TRBJ2-7	NA	TRBV10-3	TGTGCCATCAGTGAAGTAGCGGGGAGTTCCTACGAGCAGTACTTC	CAISEVAGSSYEQYF
NA	TRBJ2-6	few	TRBV29-1	TGCAGCGTTGATCCCGCTGGGGCCAACGTCCTGACTTTC	CSVDPAGANVLTF
TRBD2	TRBJ2-3	once	TRBV2	TGTGCCAGCAGTGGACTAGCGGGGGAGGCAGATACGCAGTATTTT	CASSGLAGEADTQYF
NA	TRBJ1-2	NA	TRBV7-9	TGTGCCAGCTTTGCTTTAGGGATGGGATATGGCTACACCTTC	CASFALGMGYGYTF
TRBD2	TRBJ2-1	NA	TRBV9	TGTGCCAGCAGCGTATCCCGGGGGGATGAGCAGTTCTTC	CASSVSRGDEQFF
NA	TRBJ1-4	many	TRBV29-1	TGCAGCGTTGAAATTACGGACAGTAAAAAAGTAAATGAAAAACTGTTTTTT	CSVEITDSKKVNEKLFF
NA	TRBJ2-7	few	TRBV20-1	TGCAGTGCGCGCCTACTAGAGAGCTCCTACGAGCAGTACTTC	CSARLLESSYEQYF
NA	TRBJ1-1	NA	TRBV19	TGTGCCAGTAGGAAGGACACGAACACTGAAGCTTTCTTT	CASRKDTNTEAFF